This T cell receptor beta chain was documented in a study of cytomegalovirus exposure and HLA in healthy donors. PCR involved 60 Vbeta and 13 Jbeta primers. How the authors handled the data: Around 9.9 million shared chains were among the approximately 80 million unique TCR beta chains that a later analysis counted. TCRdb's table, derived via immunoSEQ multiplex PCR, lists solely in-frame clones and lacks some. Clone size and V and J calls were adopted from that table, with D and trimming inferred from the DNA. There are approximately 140,000 clones in the sample; 73% occur only once, and approximately 15% lies in the top ten. Study conclusions and caveats: Later on, analysis showed that most CMV-associated TCR beta chains appeared to be HLA-restricted.

Only one count was recorded for this clone. Its antigen is not known. This receptor was taken from a human donor in good health. What was sequenced was PBMCs.

The DNA for the CDR3 is TGTGCCAGCAGTTACCTAGGCTTAGCCGGGGAGCTGTTTTTT. Protein: CASSYLGLAGELFF. The V call is TRBV6-5, the J call TRBJ2-2, with D hard to call. In germline, CDR1 is MNHEY, CDR2 SVGAGI. This CDR3 is 14 amino acids long. With 2 bases removed from V and 6 bases from J, the gap between germline ends came to 10 bases.